These T cell receptor beta chains were read from a single sample in a study of T cells in Graves' hyperthyroidism and ophthalmopathy. Each CDR3 protein is one row after TCRdb ran MiXCR on the multiplex PCR reads. The sample shows about 350,000 distinct CDR3 sequences, around 14% of them seen only once. The specimen sequenced was blood. The receptors here all came from a woman in her 30s with Graves' hyperthyroidism. Both conserved end residues are part of each CDR3. A D gene is named only where the DNA matches it firmly. Expanded clones get a size class; other rows say once, few or many, or leave the size out.

cdr3_nt: TGTGCCAGCACTCGGGGGGGGGCTGCGAAGGCTTTCTTT
cdr3_aa: CASTRGGAAKAFF
d_call: NA
v_call: TRBV19
j_call: TRBJ1-1
clone_size: many

cdr3_nt: TGTGCCAGCAGTGCTGGCAGGGTAGCGCCTGAGCAGTTCTTC
cdr3_aa: CASSAGRVAPEQFF
d_call: NA
v_call: TRBV2
j_call: TRBJ2-1
clone_size: NA

cdr3_nt: TGTGCCAGCAGTTTAGTGGAGGGGAGGACTGAAGCTTTCTTT
cdr3_aa: CASSLVEGRTEAFF
d_call: NA
v_call: TRBV28
j_call: TRBJ1-1
clone_size: many

cdr3_nt: TGTGCCAGCAGCCAAGTGATCGGACGATTCAATGAGCAGTTCTTC
cdr3_aa: CASSQVIGRFNEQFF
d_call: NA
v_call: TRBV14
j_call: TRBJ2-1
clone_size: few

cdr3_nt: TGCGCCAGCAGCTTGGGAGACAGATCGGATAATGAGCAGTTCTTC
cdr3_aa: CASSLGDRSDNEQFF
d_call: NA
v_call: TRBV5-1
j_call: TRBJ2-1
clone_size: NA

cdr3_nt: TGTGCCAGTCGATTCCGGGACAGAGTTTTCTACGAGCAGTACTTC
cdr3_aa: CASRFRDRVFYEQYF
d_call: TRBD1
v_call: TRBV2
j_call: TRBJ2-7
clone_size: many

cdr3_nt: TGTGCCACCAGCAGTACACAGGGACGAACCTACGAGCAGTACTTC
cdr3_aa: CATSSTQGRTYEQYF
d_call: NA
v_call: TRBV15
j_call: TRBJ2-7
clone_size: many

cdr3_nt: TGTGCCAGCAGCTTTCGTAGGGACTACAATGAGCAGTTCTTC
cdr3_aa: CASSFRRDYNEQFF
d_call: NA
v_call: TRBV7-2
j_call: TRBJ2-1
clone_size: few

cdr3_nt: TGTGCCAGCAGTTTCGGTGGGGGGCTCACCGGGGAGCTGTTTTTT
cdr3_aa: CASSFGGGLTGELFF
d_call: NA
v_call: TRBV27
j_call: TRBJ2-2
clone_size: many

cdr3_nt: TGTGCCAGTATTTCGCTCGTGAACACTGAAGCTTTCTTT
cdr3_aa: CASISLVNTEAFF
d_call: NA
v_call: TRBV19
j_call: TRBJ1-1
clone_size: NA

cdr3_nt: TGTGCCAGCAGTCTCCCGGGACAGGGGAAATACCAGCCCCAGCATTTT
cdr3_aa: CASSLPGQGKYQPQHF
d_call: TRBD1
v_call: TRBV28
j_call: TRBJ1-5
clone_size: few

cdr3_nt: TGCAGTGCTAGTGACCTGCGAGGGAGGCCTGAAGCTTTCTTT
cdr3_aa: CSASDLRGRPEAFF
d_call: NA
v_call: TRBV20-1
j_call: TRBJ1-1
clone_size: NA

cdr3_nt: TGTGCCAGCAGTATAAGGGGGACAGGTAGCTCCTACAATGAGCAGTTCTTC
cdr3_aa: CASSIRGTGSSYNEQFF
d_call: TRBD1
v_call: TRBV12-3/TRBV12-4
j_call: TRBJ2-1
clone_size: many

cdr3_nt: TGCAGTGCTAGTTCCGGGACAGGGGTTTCTACAGATACGCAGTATTTT
cdr3_aa: CSASSGTGVSTDTQYF
d_call: TRBD1
v_call: TRBV20-1
j_call: TRBJ2-3
clone_size: many

cdr3_nt: TGTGCCAGCAGTGACGTCGCCGGGAGGGTGCGAGAGACCCAGTACTTC
cdr3_aa: CASSDVAGRVRETQYF
d_call: TRBD2
v_call: TRBV6-1
j_call: TRBJ2-5
clone_size: once

cdr3_nt: TGCAGTGCTAGTTATGCCGGGACAAGGTATGGCTACACCTTC
cdr3_aa: CSASYAGTRYGYTF
d_call: NA
v_call: TRBV20-1
j_call: TRBJ1-2
clone_size: few

cdr3_nt: TGCAGTGCTAGAGAAGCAAGACTAGCGGTTTACAATGAGCAGTTCTTC
cdr3_aa: CSAREARLAVYNEQFF
d_call: TRBD2
v_call: TRBV20-1
j_call: TRBJ2-1
clone_size: NA

cdr3_nt: TGTGCCAGCACAAGGGTTAGCAATCAGCCCCAGCATTTT
cdr3_aa: CASTRVSNQPQHF
d_call: NA
v_call: TRBV6-1
j_call: TRBJ1-5
clone_size: many

cdr3_nt: TGTGCCAGCAGCTCAAGGGGAAGGGTATCCTACGAGCAGTACTTC
cdr3_aa: CASSSRGRVSYEQYF
d_call: NA
v_call: TRBV11-3
j_call: TRBJ2-7
clone_size: many

cdr3_nt: TGTGCCAGCAGCCAAGATCCGGCCCCCGGGGGCAAAAACATTCAGTACTTC
cdr3_aa: CASSQDPAPGGKNIQYF
d_call: NA
v_call: TRBV3-1
j_call: TRBJ2-4
clone_size: few

cdr3_nt: TGTGCCAGCAGCGGCAACCCGAAGGGGGAAAAACTGTTTTTT
cdr3_aa: CASSGNPKGEKLFF
d_call: NA
v_call: TRBV9
j_call: TRBJ1-4
clone_size: few

cdr3_nt: TGTGCCATCAGTGGGGATCCCTGGAATGAGCAGTTCTTC
cdr3_aa: CAISGDPWNEQFF
d_call: NA
v_call: TRBV12-3/TRBV12-4
j_call: TRBJ2-1
clone_size: NA

cdr3_nt: TGTGCCAGCAACCTATTCAGGGGGCTCCCCCCCACCGGGGAGCTGTTTTTT
cdr3_aa: CASNLFRGLPPTGELFF
d_call: TRBD1
v_call: TRBV28
j_call: TRBJ2-2
clone_size: few

cdr3_nt: TGTGCCAGCAGCTTTGGCCCAAGCACAGATACGCAGTATTTT
cdr3_aa: CASSFGPSTDTQYF
d_call: NA
v_call: TRBV7-2
j_call: TRBJ2-3
clone_size: many

cdr3_nt: TGTGCCAGCGGCCAAGAATGGGGATACGAGCAGTACTTC
cdr3_aa: CASGQEWGYEQYF
d_call: NA
v_call: TRBV14
j_call: TRBJ2-7
clone_size: NA

cdr3_nt: TGCGCCAGCAGCTTGGCCCTACACCCTTTCTCGAACACCGGGGAGCTGTTTTTT
cdr3_aa: CASSLALHPFSNTGELFF
d_call: NA
v_call: TRBV5-1
j_call: TRBJ2-2
clone_size: NA

cdr3_nt: TGTGCCAGCAGTTATTCACTAGCGGGGAGCAGTAGTAACAATGAGCAGTTCTTC
cdr3_aa: CASSYSLAGSSSNNEQFF
d_call: TRBD2
v_call: TRBV6-5
j_call: TRBJ2-1
clone_size: NA

cdr3_nt: TGTGCCAGCAGTTACTCGAGGAGCGGTAGCACAGATACGCAGTATTTT
cdr3_aa: CASSYSRSGSTDTQYF
d_call: NA
v_call: TRBV6-2/TRBV6-3
j_call: TRBJ2-3
clone_size: many

cdr3_nt: TGTGCCAGCATGGGCGAGGGGGCGAACACTGAAGCTTTCTTT
cdr3_aa: CASMGEGANTEAFF
d_call: TRBD1
v_call: TRBV28
j_call: TRBJ1-1
clone_size: many

cdr3_nt: TGTGCCAGCAGTTCACCGGGCAGATACGAGCAGTACTTC
cdr3_aa: CASSSPGRYEQYF
d_call: NA
v_call: TRBV28
j_call: TRBJ2-7
clone_size: many

cdr3_nt: TGTGCCAGCAGCGCTAGACAGGGGGTGAACACTGAAGCTTTCTTT
cdr3_aa: CASSARQGVNTEAFF
d_call: TRBD1
v_call: TRBV9
j_call: TRBJ1-1
clone_size: NA

cdr3_nt: TGTGCCAGCAGCTTAGTCGCCGGGGTGAACACTGAAGCTTTCTTT
cdr3_aa: CASSLVAGVNTEAFF
d_call: NA
v_call: TRBV11-2
j_call: TRBJ1-1
clone_size: many

cdr3_nt: TGTGCCAGTTCGCAGGGACTAGGGAGCAATGAGCAGTTCTTC
cdr3_aa: CASSQGLGSNEQFF
d_call: TRBD2
v_call: TRBV19
j_call: TRBJ2-1
clone_size: many